This TCR beta chain was sequenced for a study of blood T cell repertoires in COVID-19. This CDR3 is built from 17 residues. The V and J ends lost 3 bases and 7 bases, in that order; junction bases with no gene match: 10. The germline gives CDR1 SGHKS, CDR2 YYEKEE (reference sequence). This clone has only a few counts. Data came from immunoSEQ multiplex PCR; TCRdb stores just in-frame clones and leaves some out. The sample lists 200,000 or so clones, about 80% seen once, with 6.5% to 9.5% in the top ten. Enrolled through a virtual design, the participants were between roughly 18 and 100 years of age and came from some 26 US areas.

The gene calls are TRBV5-5 and TRBJ2-2; 12 bases are a match to TRBD2. The material sequenced was PBMCs or T cells enriched from blood (not recorded which). The sequence was collected from a man aged 35 to 55 who had recovered from COVID-19. The CDR3 DNA reads as TGTGCCAGCAGCTCCCCTAGCGGGGGGGCCTATTTCGGGGAGCTGTTTTTT. It is translated as CASSSPSGGAYFGELFF.